The 20 T cell receptor beta chains given below trace back to one sample, sequenced in a study of regulatory T cells in long-lasting Graves disease. According to the study, TCR beta libraries were built with iRepertoire HTBI primers and CDR3-region Arm-PCR. TCRdb reanalysed the multiplex PCR reads using MiXCR and keeps one entry per CDR3 protein. This repertoire shows about 430,000 distinct CDR3 sequences, over 14% found once; its top ten account for under 9%. The time point was: newly diagnosed GD, antithyroid drugs for less than 3 months. Making the TCR library involved RNA that had been extracted from PBMCs. This sample was also put to use in a study of T cells in Graves' hyperthyroidism and ophthalmopathy.

The sample was peripheral blood mononuclear cells (PBMCs), taken at new diagnosis, from a patient treated with antithyroid drugs. All receptors derive from a woman in her thirties or forties with Graves disease.

This clonotype has just one count. This sequence is one base from a far larger clone and is likely a read error. The chain is built from TRBV7-9 and TRBJ1-4, with D hard to call. In germline, CDR1 is SEHNR, CDR2 FQNEAQ (reference sequence). The CDR3 consists of 13 residues. Trimming removed 1 base from V and 3 bases from J, with 3 bases in between. The CDR3 sequence is CASSLVANEKLFF. DNA of the CDR3: TGTGCCAGCAGCTTAGTGGCTAATGAAAAACTGTTTTTT. The full variable domain, completed using reference TRBV7-9 and TRBJ1-4, is DTGVSQNPRHKITKRGQNVTFRCDPISEHNRLYWYRQTLGQGPEFLTYFQNEAQLEKSRLLSDRFSAERPKGSFSTLEIQRTEQGDSAMYLCASSLVANEKLFFGSGTQLSVL.

Comments on this clonotype: A read error may be the cause here, since a much bigger clone is one base away. The chain carries TRBV3-1 and TRBJ2-7; D is undetermined. The CDR3 covers 14 residues. Germline assignment: CDR1 LGHDT and CDR2 YNNKEL (reference sequence). Trimming stripped 2 bases from V and 2 bases from J, with 10 bases between. In nucleotides, the CDR3 is TGTGCCAGCAGCCAACACCGGGTTACCTACGAGCAGTACTTC. Its translation is CASSQHRVTYEQYF.

This clonotype was counted at least ten times. The chain carries TRBV5-6 and TRBJ2-1, with 14 bases that match TRBD2. Germline CDR1 reads SGHDT; CDR2 reads YYEEEE. J gave up 1 base and V 3 bases, and 9 bases lay outside the gene matches. This CDR3 is built from 19 residues. The CDR3, as DNA: TGTGCCAGCAGCTCGGGACTAGCGGGAGCGTGGGTTTCCTACAATGAGCAGTTCTTC. Translating it yields CASSSGLAGAWVSYNEQFF.

In its sample, this clonotype was seen a few times. The V gene is TRBV20-1, the J gene TRBJ2-7, with TRBD1 identical over 9 bases. This CDR3 contains 13 residues. The germline CDR1 and CDR2 sequences are DFQATT and SNEGSKA (reference sequence). V lost 5 bases and J lost 2; bases outside the gene matches: 4. The CDR3 here is CSAHDRGTYEQYF. CDR3 in DNA: TGCAGTGCTCACGACAGGGGGACCTACGAGCAGTACTTC.

The genes are TRBV6-5 and TRBJ2-1; D call uncertain. The germline gives CDR1 MNHEY, CDR2 SVGAGI. The V gene lost 2 bases and the J gene lost 7 bases, with 12 bases spanning the gap. CDR3 length equals 14 residues. CDR3 DNA sequence: TGTGCCAGCAGTTACAACCCTTACGTGAATGAGCAGTTCTTC. This sequence encodes CASSYNPYVNEQFF.

This chain links TRBV2 with TRBJ2-2, with D perhaps given as TRBD1 or TRBD2 (5 bases each). The V end lost 11 bases, the J end lost 7 bases, and 20 bases lay between the germline ends. Germline V gene sequence: CDR1 SNHLY, CDR2 FYNNEI. CDR3 length equals 14 residues. DNA of the CDR3: TGTGCCGGCACCCGGGATTCGGGGCTCGGGGAGCTGTTTTTT. Translation gives CAGTRDSGLGELFF.

This clonotype was picked up a small number of times. This could be a read error, since a much larger clone is one nucleotide away. The rearrangement joins TRBV27 to TRBJ2-2, with D hard to call. Trimming shortened V by 5 bases and J by 4 bases, and 8 bases separated the two germline ends. This CDR3 is built from 13 residues. Germline CDR1 MNHEY, CDR2 SMNVEV (reference sequence). The CDR3 DNA sequence: TGTGCCAGCAGTAAGGGTACCACCGGGGAGCTGTTTTTT. Residues: CASSKGTTGELFF.

This sequence joins TRBV5-6 and TRBJ2-6, with D unresolved. The CDR3 length is 15 residues. CDR1 SGHDT and CDR2 YYEEEE come from the germline V gene. V lost 3 bases and J 0 bases, leaving 7 bases between the germline ends. CDR3 protein: CASSSWSSGANVLTF. The CDR3 DNA reads TGTGCCAGCAGCTCATGGAGCTCTGGGGCCAACGTCCTGACTTTC.

At least ten counts were recorded for this clonotype. The chain combines TRBV10-3 with TRBJ2-7; the match to TRBD2 covers 7 bases. This CDR3 is built from 13 residues. V was clipped by 10 bases and J by 2 bases; unmatched bases: 8. Germline V gene sequence: CDR1 ENHRY, CDR2 SYGVKD. CDR3 sequence reads: CATTGTTTYEQYF. The CDR3 nucleotides read TGTGCCACCACCGGGACTACGACCTACGAGCAGTACTTC.

This clonotype was observed many times. The gene calls are TRBV5-1 and TRBJ2-7; maybe TRBD2 (5 bases). CDR1 and CDR2 (germline): SGHRS, YFSETQ. The CDR3 sequence is 14 residues long. Between the trimmed V and J ends, which lost 0 bases and 3 bases, there was a span of 10 bases. CDR3 nucleotide sequence: TGCGCCAGCAGCTTGGTTGGCGGGTTCTACGAGCAGTACTTC. This codes for CASSLVGGFYEQYF. Together with reference TRBV5-1 and TRBJ2-7, the CDR3 gives the full variable domain: KAGVTQTPRYLIKTRGQQVTLSCSPISGHRSVSWYQQTPGQGLQFLFEYFSETQRNKGNFPGRFSGRQFSNSRSEMNVSTLELGDSALYLCASSLVGGFYEQYFGPGTRLTVT.

V and J are TRBV4-2 and TRBJ1-5, with 8 bases matching TRBD1. With 3 bases clipped from V and 4 bases from J, the junction kept 5 bases outside the gene matches. Germline CDR1 and CDR2: LGHNA and YNFKEQ. CDR3 length: 15 amino acids. CDR3: CASSQDRVGNQPQHF. CDR3 in DNA: TGTGCCAGCAGCCAGGACAGGGTGGGAAATCAGCCCCAGCATTTT.

This clonotype was counted many times. The chain couples TRBV28 to TRBJ2-3; D possibly uses TRBD1 or TRBD2 (6 bases each). The germline V gene encodes CDR1 MDHEN and CDR2 SYDVKM. This CDR3 has 14 amino acids. V was trimmed by 7 bases and J by 5 bases, leaving 16 bases between them. The CDR3 sequence: CASILRDMGDTQYF. For the CDR3, the DNA is TGTGCCAGCATTCTGCGGGACATGGGAGATACGCAGTATTTT.

This clonotype occurred many times. The gene calls are TRBV28 and TRBJ1-1, with D unresolved. The CDR3 extends over 12 amino acids. Germline CDR1 and CDR2: MDHEN and SYDVKM. V was shortened by 7 bases and J by 0 bases, with 6 bases between the two germline ends. The CDR3 coding sequence is TGTGCCAGCACTGCAATGAACACTGAAGCTTTCTTT. It codes for CASTAMNTEAFF.

This clonotype was found many times. The chain couples TRBV5-1 to TRBJ2-3, with 9 bases fitting TRBD1. Germline V CDR1 and CDR2: SGHRS, YFSETQ. With 7 bases clipped from V and 4 bases from J, the junction kept 7 bases outside the gene matches. CDR3 length: 14 amino acids. The CDR3, as DNA: TGCGCCAGCCAAAGGGACAGGGCCGCAGATACGCAGTATTTT. Its protein product is CASQRDRAADTQYF. Looking up the rest from reference TRBV5-1 and TRBJ2-3 gives the full variable domain: KAGVTQTPRYLIKTRGQQVTLSCSPISGHRSVSWYQQTPGQGLQFLFEYFSETQRNKGNFPGRFSGRQFSNSRSEMNVSTLELGDSALYLCASQRDRAADTQYFGPGTRLTVL.

Many counts were recorded for this clonotype. The germline gene is not matched at one end of the junction; a read error may be the cause. J is TRBJ2-1 and V is TRBV10-3; 7 bases match TRBD2. Germline V gene sequence: CDR1 ENHRY, CDR2 SYGVKD. CDR3 size: 14 residues. The CDR3 DNA follows: TGTGCCATAAGTGAGGGAGGGACCTACAATGAGCAGTTCTTC. Translated: CAISEGGTYNEQFF.

This clonotype has at least ten counts. This chain links TRBV27 with TRBJ2-7; 7 bases map to TRBD2. The CDR3 covers 14 residues. V trimming: 2 bases; J trimming: 4 bases; junction bases outside the gene matches: 5. Germline V lookup: CDR1 MNHEY, CDR2 SMNVEV (reference sequence). Written as DNA, the CDR3 is TGTGCCAGCAGTTTAACGGGAGGAGGATACGAGCAGTACTTC. Protein sequence: CASSLTGGGYEQYF.

The table lists this clonotype with many counts. V gene TRBV11-3 combines with J gene TRBJ1-1, with TRBD1 matching 7 bases. Germline values: CDR1 SGHNT, CDR2 YENEEA. The length of the CDR3 is 12 residues. Trimming removed 5 bases from V and 9 bases from J; junction bases left unmatched: 6. The CDR3 reads CASSPRDSKAFF. The CDR3 nucleotides are TGTGCCAGCAGCCCTCGGGACAGCAAAGCTTTCTTT. Looking up the rest from reference TRBV11-3 and TRBJ1-1 gives the full variable domain: EAGVVQSPRYKIIEKKQPVAFWCNPISGHNTLYWYLQNLGQGPELLIRYENEEAVDDSQLPKDRFSAERLKGVDSTLKIQPAELGDSAVYLCASSPRDSKAFFGQGTRLTVV.

This chain links TRBV3-1 with TRBJ2-5; weak D call: TRBD1 (6 bases). CDR1 LGHDT and CDR2 YNNKEL come from the germline V gene (reference sequence). Trimming stripped 0 bases from V and 3 bases from J, with 14 bases between. The CDR3 runs to 16 residues. CDR3 region: CASSQELTGIEETQYF. CDR3 in DNA: TGTGCCAGCAGCCAAGAGCTTACAGGGATCGAAGAGACCCAGTACTTC.

Points on this clonotype: Being one base from a much bigger clone, this may be a read error. V is TRBV20-1 and J is TRBJ2-7, with D uncertain. This CDR3 has 13 amino acids. CDR1 DFQATT and CDR2 SNEGSKA come from the germline V gene (reference sequence). Trimming pared 1 base from V and 4 bases from J, leaving 11 bases between. This CDR3 reads CSARGVAPYEQYF. The CDR3 DNA reads TGCAGTGCTAGAGGTGTGGCACCGTACGAGCAGTACTTC.

This clonotype was detected ten times or more. The J gene is TRBJ2-6, the V gene TRBV11-3; D is perhaps TRBD1 (7 bases). The V and J ends lost 6 bases and 4 bases respectively, with 16 bases between them. This CDR3 region has 16 residues. Germline V gene lookup returns CDR1 SGHNT and CDR2 YENEEA. In DNA form, the CDR3 reads TGTGCCAGCAGGGAGGGGGCGCTAACCGGGGCCAACGTCCTGACTTTC. As protein: CASREGALTGANVLTF.